These 13 T cell receptor beta chains originate from one sample sequenced in a study of naive and memory T cell subsets. Two oligonucleotides, mixed equimolar, formed the beta constant-region primer covering TRBC1 and TRBC2. The ligated cDNA underwent four PCR rounds using SP2 and nested alpha and beta constant-region primers. One entry per CDR3 protein results from TCRdb running MiXCR on the UMI-ligation and nested PCR reads. The sample shows 95,000 to 150,000 distinct CDR3 sequences, 36% of them seen only once. The specimen sequenced was central memory CD4+ T cells from blood. Receptor source: a human donor in good health.

The rearrangement links TRBV7-8 to TRBJ2-3; no definite D call. V was trimmed by 6 bases and J by 4 bases, leaving 11 bases between them. The CDR3 covers 13 residues. Germline V gene lookup returns CDR1 SGHVS and CDR2 FQNEAQ. The CDR3 nucleotides are TGTGCCAGCAGACCCCAACGCGCAGATACGCAGTATTTT. Encoded protein: CASRPQRADTQYF. The full variable domain, its missing parts supplied by reference TRBV7-8 and TRBJ2-3, is GAGVSQSPRYKVAKRGQDVALRCDPISGHVSLFWYQQALGQGPEFLTYFQNEAQLDKSGLPSDRFFAERPEGSVSTLKIQRTQQEDSAVYLCASRPQRADTQYFGPGTRLTVL.

This chain joins TRBV7-2 and TRBJ2-3; D not certain. The V and J ends lost 5 bases and 6 bases respectively, with 18 bases between them. CDR1 SGHTA and CDR2 FQGNSA come from the germline V gene. The length of the CDR3 is 15 residues. As DNA, the CDR3 is TGTGCCAGCAGCCCGACGGGTACGATCCGCGATACGCAGTATTTT. Its translation: CASSPTGTIRDTQYF.

The genes are TRBV4-3 and TRBJ2-1, with a tentative D call TRBD2 (6 bases). The CDR3 runs to 14 residues. The germline V and J ends were trimmed by 1 base and 6 bases, with 10 bases remaining between them. Looked up from germline, CDR1 is LGHNA and CDR2 is YSLEER. The CDR3 spells CASSQALTSNEQFF. The CDR3 DNA reads TGCGCCAGCAGCCAAGCCTTGACTAGCAATGAGCAGTTCTTC.

This chain uses TRBV3-1 with TRBJ1-2; D gene unclear. The CDR3 runs to 15 residues. V shed 5 bases and J shed 7 bases, with 20 bases lying between them. CDR1 and CDR2 (germline): LGHDT, YNNKEL (reference sequence). The CDR3 DNA reads as TGTGCCAGCAGCTTTGGACGGAAGCCGGGAGGTGGCTACACCTTC. Translating it yields CASSFGRKPGGGYTF.

The gene calls are TRBV29-1 and TRBJ1-4, with TRBD1 matching 10 bases. Germline V gene data show CDR1 as SQVTM and CDR2 as ANQGSEA. Trimming took 7 bases from V and 7 from J; bases not matched to a gene: 3. The CDR3 consists of 12 residues. The CDR3 here is CSAGTGAEKLFF. The CDR3 bases are TGCAGCGCCGGGACAGGGGCTGAAAAACTGTTTTTT.

This clonotype has more than one count but fewer than ten. This rearrangement joins TRBV7-9 to TRBJ2-5; 9 bases agree with TRBD1. This CDR3 comprises 13 residues. Per germline, CDR1 SEHNR and CDR2 FQNEAQ (reference sequence). Unmatched junction bases numbered 5, after V lost 5 bases and J lost 7 bases. Here the CDR3 reads CASSLTGGRTQYF. The DNA of the CDR3 is TGTGCCAGCAGCCTGACAGGGGGTAGGACCCAGTACTTC.

V usage is TRBV7-3 and J usage is TRBJ2-2; possibly TRBD2 for D (5 bases). The CDR3 consists of 16 residues. Trimming pared 2 bases from V and 1 base from J, leaving 11 bases between. From germline, CDR1 is SGHTA and CDR2 FQGTGA. The CDR3 loop is CASSLRASRNTGELFF. DNA of the CDR3: TGTGCCAGCAGCTTACGGGCTAGCAGGAACACCGGGGAGCTGTTTTTT.

CDR3 coding DNA: TGTGCCAGCAGTTTGAGGTTTGGGAATCAGCCCCAGCATTTT. It yields the protein CASSLRFGNQPQHF. The chain links TRBV28 to TRBJ1-5; D unresolved. V lost 3 bases and J 4 bases, leaving 10 bases between the germline ends. The germline CDR1 and CDR2 sequences are MDHEN and SYDVKM. The CDR3 spans 14 residues. Variable domain in full (rest from reference TRBV28 and TRBJ1-5): DVKVTQSSRYLVKRTGEKVFLECVQDMDHENMFWYRQDPGLGLRLIYFSYDVKMKEKGDIPEGYSVSREKKERFSLILESASTNQTSMYLCASSLRFGNQPQHFGDGTRLSIL.

This chain links TRBV7-9 with TRBJ2-2; TRBD1 aligns across 10 bases. The CDR3 consists of 16 residues. Trimming removed 5 bases from V and 4 bases from J; junction bases left unmatched: 7. The germline V gene encodes CDR1 SEHNR and CDR2 FQNEAQ (reference sequence). CDR3 in DNA: TGTGCCAGCAGCGCAACGACAGGGGGCCTCACCGGGGAGCTGTTTTTT. It is translated as CASSATTGGLTGELFF.

V gene TRBV28 combines with J gene TRBJ2-7, with 12 bases matching TRBD2. J lost 6 bases, V lost 6 bases, and 6 bases had no gene match. The CDR3 has 14 residues. The germline CDR1 and CDR2 sequences are MDHEN and SYDVKM. In nucleotides, the CDR3 is TGTGCCAGCAGGGCTAGCGGGAGGGCCTCCGAGCAGTACTTC. Translated: CASRASGRASEQYF.

This clonotype was recorded a few times. The chain is built from TRBV3-1 and TRBJ1-2; TRBD1 aligns across 9 bases. The V gene's germline CDR1 is LGHDT and CDR2 YNNKEL (reference sequence). J was trimmed by 8 bases and V by 3 bases; bases with no gene match: 7. The CDR3 is 14 amino acids. The CDR3: CASSQGTGYRGYTF. Written as DNA, the CDR3 is TGTGCCAGCAGCCAGGGGACAGGGTACCGGGGCTACACCTTC.

The chain couples TRBV3-1 to TRBJ2-2; D is undetermined. CDR3 size: 12 residues. The V and J ends lost 6 bases and 4 bases respectively, with 6 bases between them. CDR1 and CDR2 from the germline V gene are LGHDT and YNNKEL (reference sequence). The CDR3, as DNA: TGTGCCAGCAGGCATCTCACCGGGGAGCTGTTTTTT. It encodes CASRHLTGELFF.

There are a few counts of this clonotype. V gene TRBV11-3 combines with J gene TRBJ2-7; 7 bases fit TRBD1. V shed 5 bases, J shed 6 bases, and the junction held 7 bases outside the gene matches. There are 13 residues in the CDR3. Germline V gives CDR1 SGHNT, CDR2 YENEEA. The CDR3 region is CASSPQPGGEQYF. CDR3 sequence (DNA): TGTGCCAGCAGCCCCCAACCAGGGGGCGAGCAGTACTTC.